The 10 T cell receptor beta chains listed next were all sequenced from one sample in a study of radiation and T cells in renal cell carcinoma. The time point was: blood 4 weeks post-SBRT, at nephrectomy. Treatment in this sample: 15 Gy SBRT to primary tumor, nephrectomy 4 weeks later. The assay was immunoSEQ multiplex PCR, and TCRdb's table has in-frame clones only and misses some. The repertoire holds roughly 61,000 clones, with roughly 80% as singletons. This specimen was blood, taken from a patient whose treatment included radiotherapy and nephrectomy. The receptor set was obtained from a man aged 55 to 69 with renal cell carcinoma.

This chain uses TRBV15 with TRBJ2-7; 7 positions match TRBD1. The CDR3 has 14 residues. Germline V gene sequence: CDR1 LNHNV, CDR2 YYDKDF (reference sequence). J was trimmed by 2 bases and V by 5 bases; bases with no gene match: 6. The CDR3 DNA sequence: TGTGCCACCAGCGCTAACAGGGGCACCTACGAGCAGTACGTC. The encoded protein is CATSANRGTYEQYV.

This clone has just one count. This rearrangement joins TRBV10-3 to TRBJ2-7; the match to TRBD2 covers 11 bases. V was pared by 5 bases and J by 3 bases, with 6 bases of the junction left unmatched. CDR3 length: 15 residues. Per the germline V gene, CDR1 is ENHRY and CDR2 is SYGVKD. CDR3 in DNA: TGTGCCATCAGTCCGGGACTAGCGGACAGCTACGAGCAGTACGTC. Translating it yields CAISPGLADSYEQYV.

J is TRBJ2-5 and V is TRBV5-1; D remains unclear. Germline loops: CDR1 SGHRS, CDR2 YFSETQ. This CDR3 is built from 11 residues. V was cut by 3 bases and J by 2 bases, with 2 bases left in between. DNA for the CDR3: TGCGCCAGCAGCTCTCAAGAGACCCAGTACTTC. Translation: CASSSQETQYF.

This clone was found once. V is TRBV4-1 and J is TRBJ2-3, with D possibly being TRBD2 (5 bases). CDR3 length: 17 residues. The V gene's germline CDR1 is MGHRA and CDR2 YSYEKL. The V and J ends lost 4 bases and 2 bases respectively, with 19 bases between them. In DNA form, the CDR3 reads TGCGCCAGCAGCCGAGAGGTCGAGGGCCCCCACACAGATACGCAGTATTTT. Encoded protein: CASSREVEGPHTDTQYF.

The chain combines TRBV30 with TRBJ1-1; no definite D call. Germline assignment: CDR1 GTSNPN and CDR2 SVGIG (reference sequence). V lost 5 bases to trimming and J lost 0 bases, with 10 bases between them. This CDR3 is 13 amino acids long. CDR3 coding DNA: TGTGCCTGGGGGGAGTTACTGAACACTGAAGCTTTCTTT. Protein sequence: CAWGELLNTEAFF.

The rearrangement uses TRBV10-2 and TRBJ1-5; D is uncertain. The CDR3 totals 13 residues. V shed 6 bases and J shed 4 bases, with 10 bases lying between them. Germline lookup yields CDR1 WSHSY and CDR2 SAAADI. CDR3 in amino acids: CASRLQPNQPQHF. In DNA, the CDR3 is TGCGCCAGCAGATTACAGCCTAATCAGCCCCAGCATTTT.

The J gene is TRBJ1-2, the V gene TRBV5-1, with D possibly TRBD1 on 6 matching bases. V was clipped by 0 bases and J by 2 bases, with 11 bases between them. This CDR3 comprises 15 residues. Germline CDR1 SGHRS, CDR2 YFSETQ. DNA for the CDR3: TGCGCCAGCAGCTTGGCCTTAACAGGGAACTATGGCTACACCTTC. This codes for CASSLALTGNYGYTF.

V and J are TRBV30 and TRBJ2-3; 13 bases line up with TRBD2. This CDR3 has 18 amino acids. The V segment lost 2 bases and the J segment 1 base; nucleotides outside the gene matches: 9. The germline V gene encodes CDR1 GTSNPN and CDR2 SVGIG (reference sequence). The CDR3 sequence is CAWSIGLAGAGGTDTQYF. The DNA of the CDR3 is TGTGCCTGGAGTATTGGACTAGCGGGAGCGGGAGGCACAGATACGCAGTATTTT.

The chain employs TRBV29-1 and TRBJ2-5; 8 bases are a match to TRBD2. The length of the CDR3 is 15 residues. The germline V gene has CDR1 SQVTM and CDR2 ANQGSEA. The V gene end was trimmed by 1 base and the J gene end by 5 bases; junction bases not matched to a gene: 9. CDR3 DNA: TGCAGCGTTGAAGGCCCGGGGGGGCCCTGGGAGACCCAGTACTTC. This encodes CSVEGPGGPWETQYF.

This chain links TRBV27 with TRBJ2-1; the D is unclear. CDR3 length equals 16 residues. Germline V gene sequence: CDR1 MNHEY, CDR2 SMNVEV (reference sequence). Between the trimmed V and J ends, which lost 2 bases and 6 bases, there was a span of 17 bases. Here the CDR3 reads CASSLRPNTARNEQFF. The CDR3 bases are TGTGCCAGCAGTTTACGACCGAATACCGCACGCAATGAGCAGTTCTTC.